This TCR beta chain comes out of a study of T cell responses to AZD1222 COVID-19 vaccine. Some clones are missing from TCRdb's copy, which holds only in-frame ones; the method was immunoSEQ multiplex PCR. Of 80,000 to 100,000 clones in the sample, 88% were seen once. The sequences come from peripheral blood, collected on day 0 of AZD1222 vaccination. This receptor was identified in an adult in good health.

The CDR3 here is CASSMGAPGPVKEQFF. For the CDR3, the DNA is TGTGCCAGTAGTATGGGGGCGCCTGGGCCCGTGAAAGAGCAGTTCTTC. The chain carries TRBV19 and TRBJ2-1; maybe TRBD1 (6 bases). CDR1 is LNHDA, CDR2 SQIVND, per germline (reference sequence). Trimming shortened V by 3 bases and J by 10 bases, and 22 bases separated the two germline ends. There are 16 residues in the CDR3.